This TCR beta chain was sequenced in a study of blood T cell repertoires in COVID-19 (dated by TCRdb to the early 2020s). The study in broad terms: Samples covering the acute and convalescent phases of COVID-19 were provided by collaborators in the United States, Italy and Spain. The prospective study material was composed of cDNA or gDNA derived from T cells, B-cell-depleted T cells, or PBMCs. The repertoires were released in a freely available public database meant as a resource for research on the immune response to SARS-CoV-2. A de-identified subject ID, COVID-19 status, age in years and sex were almost always included in the sample metadata. Samples came from the ongoing ImmuneRACE study (first 160 participants) plus 1,254 subjects from 6 global collaborators. The dataset comprised deeply sampled blood TCRbeta repertoires from subjects exposed to, actively infected with, or recovered from COVID-19. Where HLA class I and class II types were available, the types were taken from metadata supplied by the sample provider, not from assay-based typing.

Per the germline V gene (reference sequence), SEHNR is the CDR1 and FQNEAQ is the CDR2. The CDR3 measures 14 amino acids from cysteine to phenylalanine. The retained sequence is limited to the CDR3, 42 bases, with the frame set at the first base. The junction shows trimming of 5 bases on V and 9 bases on J, and the gene matches do not reach 10 bases of it. TCRbeta CDR3 regions were amplified from genomic DNA using the immunoSEQ Assay, a bias-controlled multiplex PCR. The authors processed their data as follows. Nucleated cell counts per sample were estimated from amplification of reference gene primers within the assay. Sequence reads were collapsed and filtered to measure the absolute abundance of every unique TCRbeta CDR3 rearrangement. For each sample, productive Simpson clonality was calculated as the square root of Simpson's diversity index over productive rearrangements. TCRdb mirrors the immuneACCESS table, restricted to in-frame sequences. Some clones are absent from its copies; in checked studies, under half trace to an unresolved V gene, and the reason for the others is unknown. V and J calls and clone size come straight from that table; D and trimming were deduced from the DNA. This sample lists tens of thousands of clones; 80% were detected once. The ten biggest clones cover around 5.2% of the sample.

The investigation overall reported the following: How much clinical and demographic metadata was included differed by source and by participant, and the metadata was provided uncurated.

Collaborating institutions collected whole blood in K2EDTA tubes following their own protocols. Collaborator samples were shipped for TCRbeta analysis as frozen whole blood, isolated PBMCs, or DNA extracted from either sample type. In regard to this clone: It has no known antigen specificity. The sample holds no much larger clone one base away, and base qualities are not on file.

This TCR derives from a woman aged 70-85 years with acute or convalescent COVID-19. Material: peripheral blood. Recombination linked TRBV7-9 to TRBJ2-5, with 9 bases aligning to TRBD2. The CDR3 is CASSPTSGLSAQYF. The DNA sequence is as follows: TGTGCCAGCAGCCCGACTAGCGGACTTTCGGCCCAGTACTTC. Joined to the reference TRBV7-9 and TRBJ2-5 proteins, this CDR3 gives the full variable domain: DTGVSQNPRHKITKRGQNVTFRCDPISEHNRLYWYRQTLGQGPEFLTYFQNEAQLEKSRLLSDRFSAERPKGSFSTLEIQRTEQGDSAMYLCASSPTSGLSAQYFGPGTRLLVL.